This T cell receptor beta chain was recorded in a study of blood T cell repertoires in COVID-19. CDR1 MDHEN and CDR2 SYDVKM come from the germline V gene. The CDR3 sequence is 14 residues long. Trimming at V came to 6 bases and at J to 4 bases, leaving 3 bases not matched to a gene. Sequencing used immunoSEQ multiplex PCR; TCRdb keeps in-frame clones, though not all of them. The table shows about 250,000 clones, with 85% to 90% occurring only once. The chain links TRBV28 to TRBJ1-5; TRBD1 aligns across 10 bases. Specimen: PBMCs or T cells enriched from blood (not recorded which). The clonotype comes from a woman between 45 and 60 years old who had recovered from COVID-19. CDR3 nucleotide sequence: TGTGCCAGCAGCCGGGGACAGGGGAATCAGCCCCAGCATTTT. This encodes CASSRGQGNQPQHF. Variable domain in full (rest from reference TRBV28 and TRBJ1-5): DVKVTQSSRYLVKRTGEKVFLECVQDMDHENMFWYRQDPGLGLRLIYFSYDVKMKEKGDIPEGYSVSREKKERFSLILESASTNQTSMYLCASSRGQGNQPQHFGDGTRLSIL.